The rows below give T cell receptor beta chains drawn from one sample of a study of cytomegalovirus exposure and HLA in healthy donors. Clones were read by immunoSEQ multiplex PCR, and TCRdb kept only the in-frame ones, dropping some. The sample includes around 96,000 clones, 80% of them seen just once. The sample taken for sequencing was PBMCs. These receptor sequences come from a man in his late teens or twenties in good health and CMV-seronegative. The CDR3 runs from the conserved cysteine through the conserved F or W. The D gene is left open where the match is weak. Only some rows state a clone size, as once, few, many or a class for expanded clones.

cdr3_aa cdr3_nt clone_size j_call d_call v_call
CASSHPSGPLSYEQYF TGCGCCAGCAGCCATCCTAGCGGACCACTCTCCTACGAGCAGTACTTC once TRBJ2-7 TRBD2 TRBV4-1
CASSLRVENSPLHF TGTGCCAGCAGCTTACGAGTTGAGAATTCACCCCTCCACTTT - TRBJ1-6 - TRBV11-2
CANAERGNTGELFF TGTGCCAATGCTGAGCGGGGGAACACCGGGGAGCTGTTTTTT - TRBJ2-2 TRBD2 TRBV10-3
CASSRQGTYNSPLHF TGTGCCAGCAGCCGTCAGGGTACCTATAATTCACCCCTCCACTTT once TRBJ1-6 - TRBV5-4
CASRGGGDYGYTF TGTGCCAGCCGGGGCGGGGGCGACTATGGCTACACCTTC - TRBJ1-2 - TRBV6-5
CSLWTAYSNQPQHF TGTTCCTTGTGGACAGCTTATAGCAATCAGCCCCAGCATTTT - TRBJ1-5 - TRBV6-5
CASSRTGTETQYF TGTGCCAGCAGTAGGACAGGGACCGAGACCCAGTACTTC - TRBJ2-5 TRBD1 TRBV11-3
CASGTGTGGAEQYF TGTGCCAGCGGGACGGGGACAGGGGGTGCCGAGCAGTACTTC - TRBJ2-7 TRBD1 TRBV9
CASSERGATDTQYF TGTGCCAGCAGTGAGCGGGGGGCCACAGATACGCAGTATTTT few TRBJ2-3 TRBD2 TRBV6-4
CSSSVPGQFIKLTEAFF TGTTCCAGCAGCGTCCCGGGACAGTTCATTAAATTGACTGAAGCTTTCTTT few TRBJ1-1 TRBD1 TRBV7-9
CASSLPGQYTGELFF TGTGCCAGCAGCTTACCGGGACAATACACCGGGGAGCTGTTTTTT - TRBJ2-2 - TRBV5-6
CASSDGTGGNTEAFF TGTGCCAGCAGTGACGGGACAGGGGGCAACACTGAAGCTTTCTTT - TRBJ1-1 TRBD1 TRBV6-1
CASSFTQGGNTEAFF TGCGCCAGCAGCTTCACCCAGGGGGGGAACACTGAAGCTTTCTTT - TRBJ1-1 TRBD1 TRBV5-1
CASSPKLGQDTEAFF TGCGCCAGCAGCCCCAAACTCGGACAGGACACTGAAGCTTTCTTT - TRBJ1-1 TRBD1 TRBV5-1
CASSEIADNSPLHF TGTGCCAGCAGTGAAATCGCGGATAATTCACCCCTCCACTTT - TRBJ1-6 - TRBV6-1
CASSLRARGGNTEAFF TGTGCCAGCAGCCTGCGGGCGCGTGGTGGGAACACTGAAGCTTTCTTT few TRBJ1-1 - TRBV11-2
CSVESRRGQPQHF TGCAGCGTTGAATCCCGCAGGGGTCAGCCCCAGCATTTT - TRBJ1-5 - TRBV29-1
CASSFQRSSYEQYF TGTGCCAGCAGCTTCCAAAGGAGCTCCTACGAGCAGTACTTC few TRBJ2-7 - TRBV7-9
CASSTIGQGTVPYGYTF TGTGCCAGTAGTACAATCGGACAGGGGACGGTGCCCTATGGCTACACCTTC - TRBJ1-2 TRBD1 TRBV19
CASSERQARGGYTF TGTGCCAGCAGTGAACGTCAGGCCCGGGGAGGCTACACCTTC - TRBJ1-2 - TRBV2
CAIRGDRNTEAFF TGTGCCATCAGGGGGGACAGAAACACTGAAGCTTTCTTT - TRBJ1-1 TRBD1 TRBV10-3
CASSQDLSTEAFF TGTGCCAGCAGCCAAGACCTATCCACTGAAGCTTTCTTT - TRBJ1-1 - TRBV14
CAISESSILAGGSNEQFF TGTGCCATCAGTGAGTCCTCAATACTAGCGGGGGGATCGAATGAGCAGTTCTTC many TRBJ2-1 TRBD2 TRBV10-3
CASSSLDPETAANYGYTF TGTGCCAGCAGCTCTTTAGACCCGGAGACAGCTGCTAACTATGGCTACACCTTC - TRBJ1-2 - TRBV13
CAWSAGTPGNTIYF TGTGCCTGGAGTGCCGGGACACCTGGAAACACCATATATTTT - TRBJ1-3 - TRBV30
CSVAGPERVPQHF TGCAGCGTTGCAGGACCGGAGAGGGTGCCCCAGCATTTT - TRBJ1-5 - TRBV29-1
CASSQHYEQYF TGTGCCAGCAGCCAACACTACGAGCAGTACTTC - TRBJ2-7 - TRBV13
CASSPFLGLAGSLYEQYF TGTGCCAGCAGCCCCTTTCTGGGACTAGCGGGTTCTCTCTACGAGCAGTACTTC - TRBJ2-7 TRBD2 TRBV4-2